This is a list of T cell receptor beta chains from one sample in a study of shared clonotypes between healthy human individuals. TCRdb keeps only in-frame clones here, not all; method: immunoSEQ multiplex PCR. The sample includes 2 million to 3 million clones, about 92% seen only once; the top ten take 0.13% to 0.15%. The sequencing sample was made of naive CD4+ T cells sorted from blood. The receptors shown here come from a man younger than 35 in good health. Each CDR3 is given with its conserved first and last residue. The order of the fields is CDR3 length, clone size, V gene, J gene, D gene, CDR3 DNA, CDR3 protein. A D gene is named only where the DNA matches it firmly. Not every row has a clone size; where given, it reads once, few, many or a size class.

15	NA	TRBV6-5	TRBJ2-3	NA	TGTGCCAGCAGCACCTCGGCCCTTGGCACAGATACGCAGTATTTT	CASSTSALGTDTQYF
15	NA	TRBV4-1	TRBJ2-2	NA	TGCGCCAGCAGCCAAGGGTCGGCGGGACCTTTGGAACTGTTTTTT	CASSQGSAGPLELFF
14	few	TRBV5-1	TRBJ1-1	NA	TGCGCCAGCAGCTTGGCTGGGATGGGCACTGAAGCTTTCTTT	CASSLAGMGTEAFF
14	NA	TRBV18	TRBJ2-5	NA	TGTGCCAGCTCACCAGGCAGGGTATGGGAGACCCAGTACTTC	CASSPGRVWETQYF
17	NA	TRBV10-2	TRBJ2-3	TRBD2	TGCGCCAGCAGGGGGCCTAGAGCGGGGCGCAGCACAGATACGCAGTATTTT	CASRGPRAGRSTDTQYF
15	NA	TRBV7-2	TRBJ1-5	NA	TGTGCCAGCAGCTTAGGCTCGACAGGCAATCAGCCCCAGCATTTT	CASSLGSTGNQPQHF
13	NA	TRBV10-1	TRBJ1-1	NA	TGCGCCAGCAGTAAAGACAGAAACACTGAAGCTTTCTTT	CASSKDRNTEAFF
14	NA	TRBV10-2	TRBJ2-2	TRBD1	TGCGCCAGCGGACAGGGGTGGAACACCGGGGAGCTGTTTTTT	CASGQGWNTGELFF
11	few	TRBV5-4	TRBJ1-2	NA	TGTGCCAGCAGCTTGGGGTTAGGCTACACCTTC	CASSLGLGYTF
12	NA	TRBV2	TRBJ1-2	TRBD1	TGTGCCAGCAACAGGGGAGAAGATGGCTACACCTTC	CASNRGEDGYTF
15	NA	TRBV7-9	TRBJ1-3	NA	TGTGCCAGCAGCTCATGGGGGGAAGGTGGAAACACCATATATTTT	CASSSWGEGGNTIYF
11	NA	TRBV7-2	TRBJ2-5	NA	TGTGCCAGCAGCCAAACCCAGACCCAGTACTTC	CASSQTQTQYF
12	NA	TRBV5-6	TRBJ1-2	TRBD1	TGTGCCAGCAACAGACAGGGGTATGGCTACACCTTC	CASNRQGYGYTF
14	NA	TRBV30	TRBJ1-2	NA	TGTGCCTGGAGTAAGGGGAGTGGGGACTATGGCTACACCTTC	CAWSKGSGDYGYTF
17	NA	TRBV4-2	TRBJ1-5	TRBD1	TGTGCCAGCAGCCACTCCATGGCGGGACAGGATAATCAGCCCCAGCATTTT	CASSHSMAGQDNQPQHF
14	NA	TRBV5-4	TRBJ2-3	NA	TGTGCCAGCAGCCTAATAGCCTCAACAGATACGCAGTATTTT	CASSLIASTDTQYF
16	NA	TRBV5-4	TRBJ2-6	TRBD1	TGTGCCAGCAGCGTACAGGGGGCGGTGGGGGCCAACGTCCTGACTTTC	CASSVQGAVGANVLTF
15	NA	TRBV6-4	TRBJ2-7	NA	TGTGCCACCGAAAAGGAACAGGGATCTTTTTCCGAGCAGTACTTC	CATEKEQGSFSEQYF
14	NA	TRBV6-6	TRBJ2-1	TRBD2	TGTGCCAGCACCGATAGCGGGACCTACAATGAGCAGTTCTTC	CASTDSGTYNEQFF
15	NA	TRBV5-6	TRBJ1-2	NA	TGTGCCAGCAGCTTAGTCGTTGTCAGTAACTATGGCTACACCTTC	CASSLVVVSNYGYTF
14	NA	TRBV7-9	TRBJ1-1	NA	TGTGCCAGCAGCGTCCAGGGGTCGGGCACTGAAGCTTTCTTT	CASSVQGSGTEAFF
14	NA	TRBV18	TRBJ1-2	NA	TGTGCCAGCTCACCAATGACAGCGAACTATGGCTACACCTTC	CASSPMTANYGYTF
15	NA	TRBV30	TRBJ2-2	NA	TGTGCCTGGAGTGTAAGGCAGGGGAACACCGGGGAGCTGTTTTTT	CAWSVRQGNTGELFF
13	NA	TRBV27	TRBJ2-3	NA	TGTGCCAGCAGTTTTTCCTCCGTTAATACGCAGTATTTT	CASSFSSVNTQYF
16	NA	TRBV6-6	TRBJ1-3	NA	TGTGCCATTGCAGACAGACCTATCCTCTCTGGAAACACCATATATTTT	CAIADRPILSGNTIYF
13	NA	TRBV7-3	TRBJ2-7	NA	TGTGCCAGCAGCGCCAGCCCGGCCTACGAGCAGTACTTC	CASSASPAYEQYF
15	NA	TRBV5-1	TRBJ1-2	NA	TGCGCCAGCAGCCCGACCACAGGGATCTACTATGGCTACACCTTC	CASSPTTGIYYGYTF